The entry below describes one T cell receptor beta chain. The data stem from a study of blood T cell repertoires in COVID-19. In the study overall: Collection of acute and convalescent COVID-19 samples took place in the United States, Italy and Spain.

Trimming took 6 bases from V and 3 from J, leaving 13 bases between them. CDR1 is SQVTM, CDR2 ANQGSEA, per germline. There are 13 residues in the CDR3. The protocol was immunoSEQ multiplex PCR, while the TCRdb copy is restricted to in-frame clones and leaves out a portion. This table holds under 300,000 clones, approximately 83% found once. This chain connects TRBV29-1 to TRBJ2-3; TRBD2 might be the D (5 bases). The sequenced sample consisted of peripheral blood. This clonotype was sampled from a woman aged 70-85 years with acute or convalescent COVID-19. CDR3 amino acids: CSVTRAATDTQYF. CDR3 DNA sequence: TGCAGCGTGACGAGGGCAGCGACAGATACGCAGTATTTT.